Shown below are 9 T cell receptor beta chains from a single sample sequenced in a study of T cell responses to AZD1222 COVID-19 vaccine (dated by TCRdb to the early 2020s). Library construction relied on the immunoSEQ multiplex PCR assay. The table comes from immuneACCESS by way of TCRdb, which keeps in-frame sequences with V and J called. Part of the clones is missing from these tables; in studies checked, under half for an unresolved V gene and the rest for unknown reasons. The sample table shows about 130,000 clones, and over 80% are seen once. The top ten clonotypes cover around 5.8% of the sample. The time point label here, explained by the study, means: baseline before first vaccination. This sample comprised peripheral blood, obtained on day 0 of AZD1222 vaccination. The receptor set was obtained from an adult in good health.

About this clone: The same CDR3 arises from other DNA sequences in this sample as well. The genes are TRBV2 and TRBJ1-5; no firm D call. CDR3 length: 12 amino acids. CDR1 and CDR2 from the germline V gene are SNHLY and FYNNEI. The V and J ends lost 3 bases and 0 bases respectively, with 0 bases between them. The CDR3 region is CASSDSNQPQHF. CDR3 DNA sequence: TGTGCCAGCAGTGATAGCAATCAGCCCCAGCATTTT.

This chain uses TRBV6-5 with TRBJ1-5, with D possibly matching TRBD1 (6 bases). CDR1 is MNHEY and CDR2 is SVGAGI in the germline V gene. Trimming shortened V by 8 bases and J by 7 bases, and 18 bases separated the two germline ends. The CDR3 consists of 14 residues. CDR3: CASGLRTGPQPQHF. CDR3 sequence (DNA): TGTGCCAGCGGTCTTCGAACAGGGCCCCAGCCCCAGCATTTT.

The rearrangement joins TRBV11-2 to TRBJ1-6; D remains unclear. Deletions cut 7 bases from V and 7 bases from J, with 14 bases between. There are 14 residues in the CDR3. Germline V lookup: CDR1 SGHAT, CDR2 FQNNGV. CDR3 region: CASTWVGPNSPLHF. The DNA for the CDR3 is TGTGCCAGCACCTGGGTGGGCCCCAATTCACCCCTCCACTTT.

This chain joins TRBV7-9 and TRBJ1-6; perhaps TRBD1 as D (5 bases). Germline-derived CDR1 and CDR2 are SEHNR and FQNEAQ (reference sequence). The CDR3 has 14 residues. The ends were cut back, 1 base at V and 6 bases at J, with 7 bases in the middle. CDR3 nucleotides: TGTGCCAGCAGCTTAGAACAGGTTAATTCACCCCTCCACTTT. Translation gives CASSLEQVNSPLHF.

The chain has TRBV6-2 or TRBV6-3 and TRBJ2-7; TRBD1 agrees at 9 bases. Trimming cost V 2 bases and J 3 bases; bases outside gene matches: 5. CDR3 length: 15 amino acids. In germline, CDR1 is MNHEY, CDR2 SVGEGT. CDR3 protein: CASSYLGQGYYEQYF. The CDR3 DNA reads TGTGCCAGCAGTTACCTGGGACAGGGCTACTACGAGCAGTACTTC.

V and J are TRBV6-5 and TRBJ2-5; either TRBD1 or TRBD2 may fit D (5 bases each). Germline-derived CDR1 and CDR2 are MNHEY and SVGAGI. This CDR3 spans 14 amino acids. The V end was cut by 8 bases, the J end by 4 bases, with 17 bases between. CDR3: CASEKGRTGETQYF. In DNA, the CDR3 is TGTGCCAGCGAAAAGGGACGGACGGGAGAGACCCAGTACTTC.

The V gene is TRBV4-2, the J gene TRBJ1-5, with D possibly being TRBD1 (5 bases). This CDR3 has 16 residues. V was shortened by 1 base and J by 3 bases, with 13 bases between the two germline ends. Germline V gene data show CDR1 as LGHNA and CDR2 as YNFKEQ. The CDR3 sequence: CASSQGGTGYNQPQHF. The CDR3 nucleotides read TGTGCCAGCAGCCAAGGCGGTACAGGCTACAATCAGCCCCAGCATTTT.

This chain uses TRBV2 with TRBJ1-2; D remains ambiguous. Germline CDR1 reads SNHLY; CDR2 reads FYNNEI. The CDR3 is made up of 12 amino acids. V dropped 4 bases and J dropped 4 bases, with 7 bases sitting between them. CDR3 nucleotides: TGTGCCAGCAGTGGAATGTCCTATGGCTACACCTTC. This gives the protein CASSGMSYGYTF.

The chain couples TRBV30 to TRBJ2-3; 13 nucleotides agree with TRBD2. The germline V gene has CDR1 GTSNPN and CDR2 SVGIG (reference sequence). CDR3 length equals 15 residues. V dropped 4 bases and J dropped 4; count of bases not matched to a gene: 5. The CDR3, as DNA: TGTGCCTGGAAAACACTAGCGGGAGGGCCAGATACGCAGTATTTT. Its protein product is CAWKTLAGGPDTQYF.